These 27 T cell receptor beta chains were all obtained from the same sample, sequenced in a study of T cell responses to AZD1222 COVID-19 vaccine. The method was immunoSEQ multiplex PCR; TCRdb's version includes in-frame clones alone and lacks a portion of them. Here the sample spans about 96,000 clones, around 87% being singletons. Sequences were derived from peripheral blood, sampled on day 0 of AZD1222 vaccination. The source of these receptors is an adult in good health.

CDR3 nucleotides: TGTGCCAGCAGCTTAGGAGGGGCCACGAAGAACGGGGAGCTGTTTTTT. Translating gives CASSLGGATKNGELFF. V usage is TRBV7-6 and J usage is TRBJ2-2; possibly TRBD1 or TRBD2 for D (5 bases each). V was pared by 1 base and J by 7 bases, with 16 bases between. The germline CDR1 and CDR2 sequences are SGHVS and FNYEAQ. The CDR3 length is 16 residues.

The rearrangement links TRBV6-2 or TRBV6-3 to TRBJ1-5; 8 bases line up with TRBD1. The germline V gene has CDR1 MNHEY and CDR2 SVGEGT. The CDR3 is made up of 15 amino acids. Germline trimming cut 1 base from V and 6 bases from J; bases unmatched to any gene: 5. CDR3 sequence reads: CASSYFTGGFQPQHF. The CDR3 bases are TGTGCCAGCAGTTACTTTACAGGGGGTTTTCAGCCCCAGCATTTT.

This chain connects TRBV4-3 to TRBJ2-2, with 11 bases matching TRBD2. Germline-derived CDR1 and CDR2 are LGHNA and YSLEER. The CDR3 is 19 amino acids. Germline trimming cut 0 bases from V and 6 bases from J; bases unmatched to any gene: 12. This CDR3 is CASSQDLQLAGDLAGELFF. The CDR3 nucleotides read TGCGCCAGCAGCCAAGATCTCCAACTAGCGGGAGATCTCGCCGGGGAGCTGTTTTTT.

This chain connects TRBV20-1 to TRBJ2-5, with D uncertain. CDR1 is DFQATT, CDR2 SNEGSKA, per germline (reference sequence). The CDR3 runs 11 residues. V lost 3 bases and J 5 bases, leaving 7 bases between the germline ends. In DNA, the CDR3 is TGCAGTGCTAGTGGTGAGGAGACCCAGTACTTC. Amino acid sequence: CSASGEETQYF.

The chain has TRBV30 and TRBJ2-1; D is ambiguous. Trimming pared 4 bases from V and 10 bases from J, leaving 17 bases between. Germline V lookup: CDR1 GTSNPN, CDR2 SVGIG (reference sequence). The CDR3 loop spans 13 amino acids. CDR3 amino acids: CAWKPRGFGEQFF. The CDR3 nucleotides are TGTGCCTGGAAACCACGCGGTTTTGGGGAGCAGTTCTTC.

The chain combines TRBV3-1 (or the pseudogene TRBV3-2) with TRBJ1-3; 10 nucleotides agree with TRBD1. The CDR3 runs 15 residues. Germline CDR1 and CDR2: LGHDT and YNNKEL (reference sequence). V trimming: 5 bases; J trimming: 4 bases; junction bases outside the gene matches: 5. The DNA of the CDR3 is TGTGCCAGCAGCTCAGGACAGGGGGGAGGAAACACCATATATTTT. It translates to CASSSGQGGGNTIYF.

The chain employs TRBV19 and TRBJ1-1; D gene unclear. Germline values: CDR1 LNHDA, CDR2 SQIVND (reference sequence). CDR3 length equals 14 residues. Trimming removed 10 bases at V and 1 base at J, with 16 bases between. The CDR3 reads CATADLTPNTEAFF. The CDR3 nucleotides are TGTGCCACTGCAGATCTAACCCCGAACACTGAAGCTTTCTTT.

The chain uses TRBV4-2 and TRBJ2-5; TRBD1 matches 9 bases. CDR3 size: 14 residues. CDR1 and CDR2 (germline): LGHNA, YNFKEQ. J gave up 5 bases and V 2 bases, and 3 bases lay outside the gene matches. The CDR3 nucleotides are TGTGCCAGCAGCCAAAAACAGGGGGCTGAGACCCAGTACTTC. This codes for CASSQKQGAETQYF.

This chain uses TRBV30 with TRBJ1-2; 9 bases align to TRBD1. V gave up 2 bases and J gave up 5 bases; unmatched junction bases: 12. Germline V lookup: CDR1 GTSNPN, CDR2 SVGIG (reference sequence). The CDR3 has 16 residues. The CDR3 DNA follows: TGTGCCTGGAGTACCGGGACAGGGCGGACCGGGTATGGCTACACCTTC. This sequence encodes CAWSTGTGRTGYGYTF.

The rearrangement uses TRBV19 and TRBJ1-2; D ambiguous. Trimming removed 7 bases from V and 3 bases from J, with 18 bases in between. CDR1 is LNHDA, CDR2 SQIVND, per germline (reference sequence). The CDR3 extends over 15 amino acids. The CDR3 region is CASKDRPAADYGYTF. CDR3 DNA: TGTGCCAGTAAAGATCGTCCAGCGGCTGACTATGGCTACACCTTC.

About this clone itself: Other DNA sequences from this sample encode an identical CDR3 as well. The chain links TRBV27 to TRBJ2-1, with 7 bases aligning to TRBD2. Trimming removed 3 bases from V and 0 bases from J; junction bases left unmatched: 2. This CDR3 contains 15 residues. Germline-derived CDR1 and CDR2 are MNHEY and SMNVEV (reference sequence). This chain's CDR3 is CASSFRGSSYNEQFF. CDR3 DNA sequence: TGTGCCAGCAGTTTTCGCGGGAGCTCCTACAATGAGCAGTTCTTC.

The J gene is TRBJ2-7, the V gene TRBV7-6; 13 bases agree with TRBD2. Trimming removed 5 bases from V and 4 bases from J; junction bases left unmatched: 11. The CDR3 sequence is 17 residues long. Germline V lookup: CDR1 SGHVS, CDR2 FNYEAQ. This chain's CDR3 is CASSQLGTSGDTYEQYF. The CDR3 DNA sequence: TGTGCCAGCAGCCAACTAGGGACTAGCGGGGATACATACGAGCAGTACTTC.

A few counts support this clone. The chain couples TRBV7-2 to TRBJ1-5; TRBD1 is a possible D gene (6 bases). The CDR3 totals 17 residues. V was cut by 3 bases and J by 0 bases, with 15 bases left in between. Per the germline V gene, CDR1 is SGHTA and CDR2 is FQGNSA. The CDR3 DNA sequence: TGTGCCAGCAGCTTGGTCACAGGGACGATTAGCAATCAGCCCCAGCATTTT. Its translation is CASSLVTGTISNQPQHF.

This sequence joins TRBV24-1 and TRBJ1-2; D gene unclear. V lost 7 bases, J lost 0 bases, and 5 bases lay in between. Germline-derived CDR1 and CDR2 are KGHDR and SFDVKD. This CDR3 is built from 12 residues. The CDR3 DNA reads TGTGCCACCAGGGGAGCTAACTATGGCTACACCTTC. Its protein product is CATRGANYGYTF.

This clone was counted only a few times. V is TRBV4-2 and J is TRBJ2-7; 13 positions match TRBD2. Looked up from germline, CDR1 is LGHNA and CDR2 is YNFKEQ. The V gene end was trimmed by 0 bases and the J gene end by 5 bases; junction bases not matched to a gene: 1. This CDR3 has 15 amino acids. The chain's CDR3 is CASSQDGLAGDEQYF. CDR3 DNA: TGTGCCAGCAGCCAAGATGGACTAGCGGGAGACGAGCAGTACTTC.

The V call is TRBV27, the J call TRBJ1-2, with TRBD1 matching 9 bases. CDR3 length: 17 amino acids. The germline V gene encodes CDR1 MNHEY and CDR2 SMNVEV (reference sequence). Losses at the gene ends were 3 bases for V and 1 base for J; bases not matched to a gene: 9. CDR3 sequence (DNA): TGTGCCAGCAGTTTCTCGGTCCCGGGACAGGGTAACTATGGCTACACCTTC. Its protein product is CASSFSVPGQGNYGYTF.

A single count supports this clone. CDR3 nucleotides: TGTGCCAGCAGTTTATCGCAGGGGATAGATACGCAGTATTTT. Translation gives CASSLSQGIDTQYF. This chain uses TRBV28 with TRBJ2-3, with D maybe TRBD1 (6 bases). V was shortened by 1 base and J by 5 bases, with 10 bases between the two germline ends. In germline, CDR1 is MDHEN, CDR2 SYDVKM. The CDR3 totals 14 residues.

The table lists this clone with a few counts. The chain carries TRBV25-1 and TRBJ1-1, with a weak D call TRBD1 (5 bases). The germline V and J ends were trimmed by 6 bases and 1 base, with 12 bases remaining between them. This CDR3 comprises 14 residues. Per the germline V gene, CDR1 is MGHDK and CDR2 is SYGVNS. The CDR3 nucleotides read TGTGCCAGCAGCGGTAATCAGGGGAACACTGAAGCTTTCTTT. Its translation: CASSGNQGNTEAFF. Looking up the rest from reference TRBV25-1 and TRBJ1-1 gives the full variable domain: EADIYQTPRYLVIGTGKKITLECSQTMGHDKMYWYQQDPGMELHLIHYSYGVNSTEKGDLSSESTVSRIRTEHFPLTLESARPSHTSQYLCASSGNQGNTEAFFGQGTRLTVV.

The rearrangement uses TRBV4-3 and TRBJ2-7; no reliable D call. The germline CDR1 and CDR2 sequences are LGHNA and YSLEER. V was trimmed by 0 bases and J by 6 bases, leaving 9 bases between them. This CDR3 spans 13 amino acids. The CDR3 here is CASSQDLLGEQYF. The CDR3 coding sequence is TGCGCCAGCAGCCAAGATTTGCTGGGCGAGCAGTACTTC.

The rearrangement uses TRBV7-3 and TRBJ2-2; TRBD2 aligns across 12 bases. The V and J ends lost 2 bases and 4 bases, in that order; junction bases with no gene match: 11. CDR3 length: 19 residues. Germline CDR1 is SGHTA and CDR2 is FQGTGA. The CDR3 nucleotides are TGTGCCAGCAGCTTATATGCCCTAGCGGGAGGGCCAGGCACCGGGGAGCTGTTTTTT. Its protein is CASSLYALAGGPGTGELFF.

The chain employs TRBV5-1 and TRBJ2-7; 9 positions match TRBD1. This CDR3 has 13 amino acids. Germline CDR1 is SGHRS and CDR2 is YFSETQ. Losses at the gene ends were 7 bases for V and 5 bases for J; bases not matched to a gene: 7. The CDR3 DNA follows: TGCGCCAGCGTCGGGACAGGGCAAAACGAGCAGTACTTC. It yields the protein CASVGTGQNEQYF.

V is TRBV19 and J is TRBJ2-2; D is unclear. The germline V gene encodes CDR1 LNHDA and CDR2 SQIVND (reference sequence). CDR3 length: 14 residues. Trimming shortened V by 6 bases and J by 1 base, and 9 bases separated the two germline ends. The CDR3 region is CASRLKGNTGELFF. CDR3 DNA sequence: TGTGCCAGTAGGCTTAAGGGGAACACCGGGGAGCTGTTTTTT.

This clone was counted between two and nine times. The chain carries TRBV19 and TRBJ2-7, with 11 bases fitting TRBD2. V lost 3 bases, J lost 3 bases, and 4 bases stayed unmatched. The CDR3 spans 15 residues. Germline V gene data show CDR1 as LNHDA and CDR2 as SQIVND (reference sequence). CDR3 amino acids: CASSIASGRLYEQYF. The CDR3 region has the DNA TGTGCCAGTAGTATCGCTAGCGGGAGGCTCTACGAGCAGTACTTC.

The chain links TRBV7-8 to TRBJ2-1, with 9 nucleotides matching TRBD2. Looked up from germline, CDR1 is SGHVS and CDR2 is FQNEAQ. The CDR3 runs 17 residues. After removal of 5 bases from V and 2 bases from J, the junction contained 10 bases not matched to a gene. The CDR3 loop reads CASSPGSSSGAYNEQFF. For the CDR3, the DNA is TGTGCCAGCAGCCCGGGTTCGTCTAGCGGGGCCTACAATGAGCAGTTCTTC.

The chain has TRBV6-5 and TRBJ2-7; D ambiguous. Germline CDR1 and CDR2: MNHEY and SVGAGI. This CDR3 has 13 amino acids. Trimming shortened V by 8 bases and J by 3 bases, and 14 bases separated the two germline ends. The CDR3 nucleotides are TGTGCCAGCGATTATGTATCAGGCTACGAGCAGTACTTC. This sequence encodes CASDYVSGYEQYF.

V usage is TRBV5-4 and J usage is TRBJ1-1; D unresolved. The ends were cut back, 3 bases at V and 4 bases at J, with 16 bases in the middle. The CDR3 consists of 15 residues. CDR1 and CDR2 (germline): SGHNT, YYREEE (reference sequence). CDR3 DNA sequence: TGTGCCAGCAGCTGGGGTAGTTGGGCCGGCACTGAAGCTTTCTTT. This sequence encodes CASSWGSWAGTEAFF.

The chain links TRBV19 to TRBJ1-3; the D gene is possibly TRBD1 (5 bases). The length of the CDR3 is 15 residues. Germline CDR1 and CDR2: LNHDA and SQIVND (reference sequence). V shed 6 bases and J shed 0 bases, with 12 bases lying between them. CDR3 region: CASSRQILSGNTIYF. In DNA form, the CDR3 reads TGTGCCAGTAGCCGACAGATCCTCTCTGGAAACACCATATATTTT.